The TCR beta chain under discussion was sequenced for a study of blood T cell repertoires in COVID-19. At the level of the study: PBMCs, B-cell-depleted T cells, or T cells were the source of the cDNA or gDNA that made up the material.

The ends lost 4 bases at V and 7 bases at J; junction bases unmatched: 3. CDR1 is SGHAT, CDR2 FQNNGV, per germline. CDR3 length: 13 amino acids. In the source study's methods: Reference gene primer amplification yielded estimated nucleated cell counts. Method: immunoSEQ multiplex PCR; TCRdb's copy keeps in-frame clones and lacks some. D and trimming come from the DNA, and the V and J calls and clone size come from that table. This sample yields about 100,000 clones, of which roughly 86% are seen a single time; about 6.3% belongs to the top ten. The receptor was derived from a woman between 55 and 75 years old with acute or convalescent COVID-19. Sequencing was performed on peripheral blood. The chain carries TRBV11-2 and TRBJ1-1; 10 bases line up with TRBD1. CDR3: CASSSRDRGEAFF. DNA of the CDR3: TGTGCCAGCAGCTCCCGGGACAGGGGTGAAGCTTTCTTT.